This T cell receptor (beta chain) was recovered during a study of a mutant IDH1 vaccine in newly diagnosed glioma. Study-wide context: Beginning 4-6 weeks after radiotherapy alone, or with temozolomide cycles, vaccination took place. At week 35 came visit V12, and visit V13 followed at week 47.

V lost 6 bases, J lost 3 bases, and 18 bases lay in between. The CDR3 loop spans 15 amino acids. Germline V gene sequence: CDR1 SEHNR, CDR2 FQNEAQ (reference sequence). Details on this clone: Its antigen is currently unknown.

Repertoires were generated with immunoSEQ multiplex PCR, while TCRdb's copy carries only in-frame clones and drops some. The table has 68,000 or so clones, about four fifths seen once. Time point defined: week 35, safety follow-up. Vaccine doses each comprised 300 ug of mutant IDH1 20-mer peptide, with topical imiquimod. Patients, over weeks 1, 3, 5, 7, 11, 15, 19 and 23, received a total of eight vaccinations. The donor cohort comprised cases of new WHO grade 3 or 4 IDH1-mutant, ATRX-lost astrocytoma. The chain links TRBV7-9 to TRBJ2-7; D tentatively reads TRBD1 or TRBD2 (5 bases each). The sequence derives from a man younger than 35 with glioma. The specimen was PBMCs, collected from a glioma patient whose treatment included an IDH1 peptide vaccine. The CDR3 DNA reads TGTGCCAGCAGTTTCTCTTTGGGACGTCTCTACGAGCAGTACTTC. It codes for CASSFSLGRLYEQYF.